One and the same sample provided the 31 T cell receptor beta chains below, sequenced in a study of shared clonotypes between healthy human individuals (TCRdb year 2020). The library was obtained by the immunoSEQ multiplex PCR assay. TCRdb limited this immuneACCESS table to in-frame rearrangements with V and J called. A share of clones is missing; checked studies link under half to unresolved V genes, and the rest is unexplained. This sample has 500,000 to 550,000 clones in its table, and approximately 95% of those were observed once. 0.05% to 0.08% of the sample rests with the top ten. The sample was naive CD4+ T cells sorted from blood. Read against the paper, the sample's cell subset or site label means: CD45RA+ positively selected. These receptors originate from a woman in her twenties or thirties in good health.

This clone was picked up one time. This chain joins TRBV11-2 and TRBJ2-1; 13 bases are shared with TRBD2. The ends lost 6 bases at V and 5 bases at J; junction bases unmatched: 4. The CDR3 spans 15 residues. CDR1 is SGHAT, CDR2 FQNNGV, per germline. Here the CDR3 DNA reads TGTGCCAGCAGTTGGGGACTAGCGGGAAACAATGAGCAGTTCTTC. Translating gives CASSWGLAGNNEQFF.

In its sample, this clone was seen once. This chain connects TRBV5-4 to TRBJ2-7; possible D gene TRBD2, 6 bases. The V end was cut by 3 bases, the J end by 4 bases, with 20 bases between. Germline values: CDR1 SGHNT, CDR2 YYREEE (reference sequence). The CDR3 contains 16 residues. CDR3 DNA: TGTGCCAGCAGCTCGGGACTTCAGCATCCCTGGTACGAGCAGTACTTC. It specifies CASSSGLQHPWYEQYF.

The rearrangement joins TRBV4-2 to TRBJ2-3; TRBD1 matches 9 bases. V gave up 2 bases and J gave up 5 bases; unmatched junction bases: 5. Looked up from germline, CDR1 is LGHNA and CDR2 is YNFKEQ. CDR3 size: 15 residues. CDR3 sequence (DNA): TGTGCCAGCAGCCAATACAGGGGGCGGAGAGATACGCAGTATTTT. It encodes CASSQYRGRRDTQYF.

This chain links TRBV10-3 with TRBJ2-4, with a tentative D call TRBD2 (6 bases). Germline CDR1 reads ENHRY; CDR2 reads SYGVKD. V dropped 6 bases and J dropped 2 bases, with 8 bases sitting between them. The CDR3 has 13 residues. In DNA, the CDR3 is TGTGCCATCAGCGGGAGTACCAAAAACATTCAGTACTTC. This sequence encodes CAISGSTKNIQYF.

The rearrangement links TRBV6-1 to TRBJ1-2; 7 nucleotides agree with TRBD1. The germline gives CDR1 MNHNS, CDR2 SASEGT. Losses at the gene ends were 7 bases for V and 7 bases for J; bases not matched to a gene: 12. The CDR3 contains 14 residues. The CDR3 DNA is TGTGCCAGCAACGCAGGGGGTCATAGGGGTGGCTACACCTTC. Residues: CASNAGGHRGGYTF.

CDR3 loop: CASSPIQEDTQYF. The CDR3, as DNA: TGCGCCAGCAGCCCAATTCAGGAAGATACGCAGTATTTT. The chain joins TRBV5-1 to TRBJ2-3; unclear D gene. The CDR3 contains 13 residues. The germline gives CDR1 SGHRS, CDR2 YFSETQ. Deletions cut 4 bases from V and 5 bases from J, with 11 bases between. The whole variable domain, filled in from reference TRBV5-1 and TRBJ2-3, reads KAGVTQTPRYLIKTRGQQVTLSCSPISGHRSVSWYQQTPGQGLQFLFEYFSETQRNKGNFPGRFSGRQFSNSRSEMNVSTLELGDSALYLCASSPIQEDTQYFGPGTRLTVL.

The CDR3 DNA sequence: TGTGCCAGCAGTTCAGCTTCAGCTATGAACACTGAAGCTTTCTTT. Its protein product is CASSSASAMNTEAFF. The chain has TRBV28 and TRBJ1-1; no firm D call. V lost 4 bases to trimming and J lost 0 bases, with 12 bases between them. CDR1 and CDR2 from the germline V gene are MDHEN and SYDVKM. The CDR3 has 15 residues.

The chain combines TRBV15 with TRBJ2-7, with D perhaps assigned TRBD1 or TRBD2 (5 bases each). Germline V CDR1 and CDR2: LNHNV, YYDKDF (reference sequence). This CDR3 contains 17 residues. Trimming pared 1 base from V and 3 bases from J, leaving 19 bases between. The CDR3 is CATSRGGVWQENYEQYF. The CDR3 DNA sequence: TGTGCCACCAGCAGAGGAGGGGTTTGGCAGGAGAACTACGAGCAGTACTTC.

This chain uses TRBV7-3 with TRBJ2-2; D gene unclear. Per the germline V gene, CDR1 is SGHTA and CDR2 is FQGTGA. The CDR3 has 13 residues. Trimming stripped 3 bases from V and 4 bases from J, with 6 bases between. CDR3: CASSFGPTGELFF. The CDR3 DNA sequence: TGTGCCAGCAGCTTCGGTCCCACCGGGGAGCTGTTTTTT. Based on the CDR3 plus reference TRBV7-3 and TRBJ2-2, the full variable domain is GAGVSQTPSNKVTEKGKYVELRCDPISGHTALYWYRQSLGQGPEFLIYFQGTGAADDSGLPNDRFFAVRPEGSVSTLKIQRTERGDSAVYLCASSFGPTGELFFGEGSRLTVL.

This chain links TRBV11-3 with TRBJ2-1, with D unclear. The CDR3 length is 15 residues. Germline V lookup: CDR1 SGHNT, CDR2 YENEEA. The V and J ends lost 1 base and 0 bases respectively, with 7 bases between them. CDR3 sequence: CASSLGESSYNEQFF. Written as DNA, the CDR3 is TGTGCCAGCAGCTTAGGGGAAAGCTCCTACAATGAGCAGTTCTTC.

The V gene is TRBV6-5, the J gene TRBJ2-7; 12 positions agree with TRBD2. Losses at the gene ends were 6 bases for V and 4 bases for J; bases not matched to a gene: 7. The CDR3 has 15 residues. Germline V lookup: CDR1 MNHEY, CDR2 SVGAGI. The CDR3 DNA is TGTGCCAGCAGCCCCACTAGCGGGAGGACTTACGAGCAGTACTTC. Protein product: CASSPTSGRTYEQYF.

CDR3 region: CATSRDLGGAGTEAFF. The CDR3, as DNA: TGTGCCACCAGCAGAGATTTGGGGGGCGCAGGGACTGAAGCTTTCTTT. This rearrangement joins TRBV15 to TRBJ1-1, with D perhaps matching TRBD1 (6 bases). The CDR3 length is 16 residues. Germline CDR1 LNHNV, CDR2 YYDKDF (reference sequence). Trimming shortened V by 0 bases and J by 5 bases, and 16 bases separated the two germline ends.

As concerns this clone: This sample also contains other DNA sequences that code for the same CDR3. The genes are TRBV7-9 and TRBJ2-5; a possible D gene is TRBD2 (6 bases). The germline V and J ends were trimmed by 0 bases and 2 bases, with 7 bases remaining between them. Germline V gene sequence: CDR1 SEHNR, CDR2 FQNEAQ (reference sequence). This CDR3 region has 14 residues. The CDR3 bases are TGTGCCAGCAGCTTAGCGGGGGGACAAGAGACCCAGTACTTC. This translates into CASSLAGGQETQYF.

This rearrangement joins TRBV5-4 to TRBJ2-7; 9 nucleotides agree with TRBD1. The CDR3 has 15 amino acids. Germline CDR1 and CDR2: SGHNT and YYREEE (reference sequence). V dropped 0 bases and J dropped 0; count of bases not matched to a gene: 1. The CDR3 coding sequence is TGTGCCAGCAGCTTGGGGACAGGGGACTCCTACGAGCAGTACTTC. Protein product: CASSLGTGDSYEQYF.

This sequence joins TRBV6-1 and TRBJ2-3; 7 nucleotides align to TRBD1. Looked up from germline, CDR1 is MNHNS and CDR2 is SASEGT. This CDR3 comprises 16 residues. J gave up 4 bases and V 4 bases, and 11 bases lay outside the gene matches. CDR3 DNA sequence: TGTGCCAGCAGTGGGACAGGTGTTGTTCTCGCAGATACGCAGTATTTT. This sequence encodes CASSGTGVVLADTQYF.

The rearrangement joins TRBV6-5 to TRBJ1-1; no firm D call. V lost 5 bases to trimming and J lost 1 base, with 14 bases between them. Germline assignment: CDR1 MNHEY and CDR2 SVGAGI. The CDR3 has 15 amino acids. The DNA of the CDR3 is TGTGCCAGCAGTCCAATCCCGGACGGGAACACTGAAGCTTTCTTT. Protein sequence: CASSPIPDGNTEAFF.

This chain uses TRBV5-1 with TRBJ1-1; perhaps TRBD1 as D (5 bases). The length of the CDR3 is 14 residues. Germline V gene data show CDR1 as SGHRS and CDR2 as YFSETQ. Trimming removed 1 base from V and 3 bases from J, with 10 bases in between. CDR3 nucleotides: TGCGCCAGCAGCTTGACGCAGGGATACACTGAAGCTTTCTTT. It translates to CASSLTQGYTEAFF.

The chain combines TRBV7-2 with TRBJ2-1, with TRBD2 matching over 11 bases. J gave up 8 bases and V 1 base, and 4 bases lay outside the gene matches. In germline, CDR1 is SGHTA, CDR2 FQGNSA. The CDR3 is 15 residues long. This CDR3 is CASSLGLAGGYEQFF. The CDR3 DNA reads TGTGCCAGCAGCTTAGGCCTAGCGGGAGGCTATGAGCAGTTCTTC.

The rearrangement uses TRBV25-1 and TRBJ2-1; D tentatively reads TRBD1 or TRBD2 (5 bases each). The CDR3 extends over 15 amino acids. Per germline, CDR1 MGHDK and CDR2 SYGVNS. V lost 2 bases and J lost 9, with 17 bases in between. Written as DNA, the CDR3 is TGTGCCAGCAGTGAAGTCTTTTGGTCAGGGAGTGAGCAGTTCTTC. Its translation is CASSEVFWSGSEQFF.

The V and J genes are TRBV4-1 and TRBJ1-2, with D possibly matching TRBD1 (6 bases). This CDR3 is built from 15 residues. V gave up 5 bases and J gave up 2 bases, with 15 bases separating them. Germline V gene lookup returns CDR1 MGHRA and CDR2 YSYEKL. The CDR3 coding sequence is TGCGCCAGCAGCTTTGCAAGGGGGACAAACTATGGCTACACCTTC. Its translation: CASSFARGTNYGYTF.

V usage is TRBV5-4 and J usage is TRBJ2-3, with D unresolved. Germline loops: CDR1 SGHNT, CDR2 YYREEE (reference sequence). The length of the CDR3 is 15 residues. V dropped 0 bases and J dropped 3 bases, with 11 bases sitting between them. CDR3 protein: CASSLDYANTDTQYF. In DNA, the CDR3 is TGTGCCAGCAGCTTGGATTATGCGAATACAGATACGCAGTATTTT.

The chain links TRBV11-3 to TRBJ2-3, with TRBD1 matching 8 bases. V shed 4 bases, J shed 4 bases, and the junction held 7 bases outside the gene matches. CDR1 SGHNT and CDR2 YENEEA come from the germline V gene. This CDR3 has 15 amino acids. The CDR3 DNA sequence: TGTGCCAGCAGCTCGAACAGGGGGTTCGCAGATACGCAGTATTTT. It encodes CASSSNRGFADTQYF.

The chain carries TRBV2 and TRBJ1-1; D gene ambiguous. The germline V and J ends were trimmed by 6 bases and 7 bases, with 18 bases remaining between them. Per the germline V gene, CDR1 is SNHLY and CDR2 is FYNNEI. The CDR3 consists of 14 residues. CDR3 sequence (DNA): TGTGCCAGCAGCGTCCTCAGCGTGGGGAATGAAGCTTTCTTT. This gives the protein CASSVLSVGNEAFF.

J is TRBJ2-7 and V is TRBV29-1, with D unresolved. CDR3 length: 14 residues. V lost 2 bases and J lost 0, with 11 bases in between. Germline values: CDR1 SQVTM, CDR2 ANQGSEA. Here the CDR3 DNA reads TGCAGCGTTGAACTACCATCCAGCTCCTACGAGCAGTACTTC. Translation: CSVELPSSSYEQYF.

The chain uses TRBV28 and TRBJ1-3, with D maybe TRBD1 (6 bases). Trimming left V 4 bases short and J 1 base short, with 11 bases between. CDR3 length: 15 residues. Per germline, CDR1 MDHEN and CDR2 SYDVKM. CDR3 nucleotide sequence: TGTGCCAGCAGTTCCGCAGGGGATTCTGGAAACACCATATATTTT. This gives the protein CASSSAGDSGNTIYF.

The CDR3 nucleotides read TGTGCCAGCAGGAGAGGGGTGAGGAGCTCCTACGAGCAGTACTTC. It specifies CASRRGVRSSYEQYF. The genes are TRBV2 and TRBJ2-7; perhaps D is TRBD1 or TRBD2 (5 bases each). The CDR3 covers 15 residues. The germline CDR1 and CDR2 sequences are SNHLY and FYNNEI. Deletions cut 6 bases from V and 0 bases from J, with 15 bases between.

The chain recombines TRBV5-1 with TRBJ2-5; 7 bases align to TRBD1. J lost 5 bases, V lost 4 bases, and 8 bases had no gene match. The germline CDR1 and CDR2 sequences are SGHRS and YFSETQ. The CDR3 length is 14 residues. DNA for the CDR3: TGCGCCAGCAGCCAGACAGGGCATGGTGAGACCCAGTACTTC. Translation: CASSQTGHGETQYF.

The chain is built from TRBV28 and TRBJ2-5; D is possibly TRBD1 (5 bases). The CDR3 spans 13 residues. From germline, CDR1 is MDHEN and CDR2 SYDVKM. The V end lost 6 bases, the J end lost 4 bases, and 12 bases lay between the germline ends. The CDR3 protein is CASRTGSRETQYF. The CDR3, as DNA: TGTGCCAGCAGAACAGGATCCCGAGAGACCCAGTACTTC.

The chain links TRBV25-1 to TRBJ2-5; 12 nucleotides match TRBD1. With V trimmed by 1 base and J by 5 bases, 2 bases remained unmatched. The CDR3 has 15 residues. Germline-derived CDR1 and CDR2 are MGHDK and SYGVNS. CDR3 DNA: TGTGCCAGCAGTGAATCCGGGACAGGGGGCGAGACCCAGTACTTC. This codes for CASSESGTGGETQYF.

The chain carries TRBV5-1 and TRBJ2-7; TRBD1 agrees at 7 bases. The CDR3 consists of 14 residues. V shed 4 bases, J shed 2 bases, and the junction held 6 bases outside the gene matches. Per the germline V gene, CDR1 is SGHRS and CDR2 is YFSETQ. DNA for the CDR3: TGCGCCAGCAGCATCTTCGACAGGGCCTACGAGCAGTACTTC. Its translation is CASSIFDRAYEQYF.

V and J are TRBV19 and TRBJ2-2; D possibly matches TRBD1 or TRBD2 (6 bases each). The V end was cut by 7 bases, the J end by 5 bases, with 11 bases between. Germline V gene sequence: CDR1 LNHDA, CDR2 SQIVND (reference sequence). This CDR3 comprises 13 residues. The CDR3 nucleotides read TGTGCCAGTACTCGAGGGGGGACCGGGGAGCTGTTTTTT. Its protein product is CASTRGGTGELFF.